The T cell receptor beta chain under discussion was sequenced for a study of shared clonotypes between healthy human individuals. Study results and caveats: Large depth notwithstanding, sorted-subset sequencing proved incomplete by rarefaction.

As for this clone: Antigen unknown.

Replicate sorted-subset PCRs were loaded with approximately 200 ng DNA, approximately 31,000 T cell genomes. The protocol was immunoSEQ multiplex PCR, while the TCRdb copy is restricted to in-frame clones and leaves out a portion. In the table there are 560,000 or so clones, about 95% of which are singletons. As defined, naive CD8 cells were CD45RO-negative and positively selected for CCR7, with terminally differentiated effector memory CD45RA+ cells excluded. Germline V lookup: CDR1 SGHDT, CDR2 YYEEEE. V was trimmed by 0 bases and J by 0 bases, leaving 10 bases between them. CDR3 length equals 16 residues.

The clonotype comes from a woman aged 30 to 39 in good health. Sequencing input: naive CD8+ T cells sorted from blood. The chain carries TRBV5-6 and TRBJ2-1; D unclear. The CDR3: CASSLESQASYNEQFF. The CDR3 DNA follows: TGTGCCAGCAGCTTGGAATCCCAGGCCTCCTACAATGAGCAGTTCTTC.